This TCR beta chain stems from a study of human T cells and chemical hapten exposure. On the study more broadly: Subjects had 2% DPC placed on about 2 cm by about 2 cm of upper inner arm skin for sensitization. Minor pooled library volume differences mainly drove per-sample TCR yield variation.

The V gene's germline CDR1 is SNHLY and CDR2 FYNNEI. With 4 bases removed from V and 1 base from J, the gap between germline ends came to 7 bases. The CDR3 consists of 13 residues. This clonotype was observed many times. The time point here: patch test 1, 2 weeks after DPC sensitization. Stated treatment: therapeutic diphenylcyclopropenone sensitization with weekly scalp DPC. Per the authors' pipeline: Counting gave a median of roughly 97,000 TCRs per sample, with values ranging from roughly 20,000 to 750,000. TCRdb processed the RACE reads anew with MiXCR; each CDR3 protein has one entry. TCRdb assigned the V and J calls; the authors' analysis was not used. The table lists tens of thousands of distinct CDR3 sequences, 6% to 9% of them singletons.

The sequencing used whole blood, collected in connection with sensitization to the hapten diphenylcyclopropenone (DPC). The clonotype originates from a woman younger than 45 with alopecia areata. Some clones in this sample may be carry-over from other donors' samples. The chain joins TRBV2 to TRBJ1-1; possible D gene TRBD1, 6 bases. The CDR3, as DNA: TGTGCCAGCAGTGCACAGGGGAACACTGAAGCTTTCTTT. Its protein is CASSAQGNTEAFF.